The sequence of this TCR beta chain was determined in a study of patients and donors after allogeneic stem cell transplantation. This clonotype was counted a few times. A single record per CDR3 protein comes from TCRdb applying MiXCR to the RT-PCR reads. The sample has about 100,000 distinct CDR3 sequences, around 35% seen once; the top ten hold roughly 27%. With 1 base clipped from V and 6 bases from J, the junction kept 3 bases outside the gene matches. The CDR3 totals 14 residues. Germline lookup yields CDR1 SGHTA and CDR2 FQGNSA. This sequence joins TRBV7-2 and TRBJ2-3, with 8 bases matching TRBD1. Input material: blood, either unsorted or a sorted T cell fraction (not recorded which). The TCR originated in a human donor who was either an allogeneic HSCT recipient or a stem cell or donor lymphocyte infusion donor (not recorded which). It is not recorded whose cells these are; they may come from a transplant donor. The DNA of the CDR3 is TGTGCCAGCAGCTTAGGCAGGGGGCCCGATACGCAGTATTTT. It codes for CASSLGRGPDTQYF.